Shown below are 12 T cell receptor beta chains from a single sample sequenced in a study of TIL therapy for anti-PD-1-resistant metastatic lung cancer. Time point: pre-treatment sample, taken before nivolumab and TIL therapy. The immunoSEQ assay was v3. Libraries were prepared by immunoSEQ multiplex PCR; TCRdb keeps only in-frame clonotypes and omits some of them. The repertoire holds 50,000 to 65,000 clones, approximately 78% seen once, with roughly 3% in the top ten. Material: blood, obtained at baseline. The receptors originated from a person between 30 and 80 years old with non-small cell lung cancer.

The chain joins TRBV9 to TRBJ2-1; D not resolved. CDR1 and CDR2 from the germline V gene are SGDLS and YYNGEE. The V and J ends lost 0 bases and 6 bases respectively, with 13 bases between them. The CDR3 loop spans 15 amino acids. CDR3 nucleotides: TGTGCCAGCAGCGTAGAGGGCAGTTCGGGCAATGAGCAGTTCTTC. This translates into CASSVEGSSGNEQFF.

CDR3 sequence (DNA): TGTGCCAGCAGGCCCCCCTCCAACACCGGGGAGCTGTTTTTT. It codes for CASRPPSNTGELFF. The chain links TRBV6-5 to TRBJ2-2, with D uncertain. Germline assignment: CDR1 MNHEY and CDR2 SVGAGI. With 6 bases removed from V and 2 bases from J, the gap between germline ends came to 10 bases. This CDR3 region has 14 residues.

This CDR3 reads CASRDQGLAGDTQYF. CDR3 in DNA: TGTGCCAGCAGAGATCAGGGACTAGCGGGAGATACGCAGTATTTT. The rearrangement uses TRBV13 and TRBJ2-3, with TRBD2 matching 12 bases. This CDR3 comprises 15 residues. J gave up 5 bases and V 6 bases, and 6 bases lay outside the gene matches. Looked up from germline, CDR1 is PRHDT and CDR2 is FYEKMQ (reference sequence).

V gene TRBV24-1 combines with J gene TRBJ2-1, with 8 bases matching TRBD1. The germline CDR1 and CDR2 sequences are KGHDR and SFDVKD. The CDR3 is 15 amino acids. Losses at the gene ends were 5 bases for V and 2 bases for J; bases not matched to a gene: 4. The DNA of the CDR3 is TGTGCCACCAGTGTGCCGGGACAGGCCTACAATGAGCAGTTCTTC. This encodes CATSVPGQAYNEQFF.

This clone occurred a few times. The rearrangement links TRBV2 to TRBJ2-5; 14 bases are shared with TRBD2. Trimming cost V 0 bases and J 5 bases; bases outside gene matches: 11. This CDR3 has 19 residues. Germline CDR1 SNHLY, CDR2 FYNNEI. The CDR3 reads CASSEAGLAGAPRWETQYF. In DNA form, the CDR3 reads TGTGCCAGCAGTGAAGCGGGACTAGCGGGGGCCCCCCGTTGGGAGACCCAGTACTTC.

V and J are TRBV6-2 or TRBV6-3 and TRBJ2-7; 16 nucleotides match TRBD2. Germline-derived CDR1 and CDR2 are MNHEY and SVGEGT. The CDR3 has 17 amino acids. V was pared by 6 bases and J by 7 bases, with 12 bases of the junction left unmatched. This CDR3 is CASRPAGLAGGPREQYF. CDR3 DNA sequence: TGTGCCAGCAGACCTGCGGGACTAGCGGGGGGGCCTCGGGAGCAGTACTTC.

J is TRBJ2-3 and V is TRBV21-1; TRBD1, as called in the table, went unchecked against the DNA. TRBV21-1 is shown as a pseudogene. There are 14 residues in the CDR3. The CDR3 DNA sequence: TGTGCCAGCAAACCGGGACAGGGAACAGATACGCAGTATTTT. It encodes CASKPGQGTDTQYF.

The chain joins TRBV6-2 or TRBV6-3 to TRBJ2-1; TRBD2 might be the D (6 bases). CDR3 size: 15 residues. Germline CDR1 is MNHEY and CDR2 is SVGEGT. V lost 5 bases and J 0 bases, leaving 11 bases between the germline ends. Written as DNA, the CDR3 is TGTGCCAGCAGTCCGGAGGGGAGCTCCTACAATGAGCAGTTCTTC. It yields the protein CASSPEGSSYNEQFF.

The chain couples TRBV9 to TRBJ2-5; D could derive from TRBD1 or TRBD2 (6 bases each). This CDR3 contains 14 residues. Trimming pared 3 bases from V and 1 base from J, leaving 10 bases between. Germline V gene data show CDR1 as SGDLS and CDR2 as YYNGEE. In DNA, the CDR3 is TGTGCCAGCAGCGGGGGGGCCCTCCAAGAGACCCAGTACTTC. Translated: CASSGGALQETQYF.

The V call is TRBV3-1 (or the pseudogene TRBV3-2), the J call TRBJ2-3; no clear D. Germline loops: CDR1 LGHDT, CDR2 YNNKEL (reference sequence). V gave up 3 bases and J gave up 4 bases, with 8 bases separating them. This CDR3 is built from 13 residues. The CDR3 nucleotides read TGTGCCAGCAGCCATCTCGACGCAGATACGCAGTATTTT. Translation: CASSHLDADTQYF.

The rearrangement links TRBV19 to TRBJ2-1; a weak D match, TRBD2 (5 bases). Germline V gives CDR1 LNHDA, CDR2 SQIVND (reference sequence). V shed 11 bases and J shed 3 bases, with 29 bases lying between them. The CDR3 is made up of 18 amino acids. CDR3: CASSVTHGGGFFYNEQFF. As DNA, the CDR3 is TGTGCCTCCTCTGTGACTCACGGAGGAGGATTCTTCTACAATGAGCAGTTCTTC.

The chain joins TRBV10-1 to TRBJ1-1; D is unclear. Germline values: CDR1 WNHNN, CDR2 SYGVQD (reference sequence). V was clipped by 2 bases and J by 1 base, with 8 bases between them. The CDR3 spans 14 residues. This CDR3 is CASSEIGQNTEAFF. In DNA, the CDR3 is TGCGCCAGCAGTGAGATAGGGCAGAACACTGAAGCTTTCTTT.